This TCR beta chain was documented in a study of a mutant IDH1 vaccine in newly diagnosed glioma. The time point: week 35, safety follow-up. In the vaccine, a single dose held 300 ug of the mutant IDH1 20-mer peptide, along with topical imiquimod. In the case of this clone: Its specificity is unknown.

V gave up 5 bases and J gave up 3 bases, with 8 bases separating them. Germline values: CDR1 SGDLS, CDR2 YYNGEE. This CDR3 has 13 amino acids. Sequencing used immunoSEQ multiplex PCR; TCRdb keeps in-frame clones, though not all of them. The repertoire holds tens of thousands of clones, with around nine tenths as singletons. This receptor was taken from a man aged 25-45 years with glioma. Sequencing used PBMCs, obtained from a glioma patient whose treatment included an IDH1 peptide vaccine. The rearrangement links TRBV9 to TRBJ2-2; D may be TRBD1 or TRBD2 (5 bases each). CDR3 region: CASRRGDTGELFF. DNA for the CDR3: TGTGCCAGCAGGCGAGGGGACACCGGGGAGCTGTTTTTT.